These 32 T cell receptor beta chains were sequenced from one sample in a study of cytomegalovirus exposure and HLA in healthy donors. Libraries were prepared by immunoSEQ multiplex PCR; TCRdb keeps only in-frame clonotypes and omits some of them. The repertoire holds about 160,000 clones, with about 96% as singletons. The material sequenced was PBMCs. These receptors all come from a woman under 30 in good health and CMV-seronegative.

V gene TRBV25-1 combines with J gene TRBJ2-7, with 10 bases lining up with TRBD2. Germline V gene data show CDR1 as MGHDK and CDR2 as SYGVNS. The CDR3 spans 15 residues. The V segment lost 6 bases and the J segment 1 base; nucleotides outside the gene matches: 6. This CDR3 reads CASSPIAGGSYEQYF. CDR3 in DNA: TGTGCCAGCAGCCCTATAGCGGGGGGATCCTACGAGCAGTACTTC.

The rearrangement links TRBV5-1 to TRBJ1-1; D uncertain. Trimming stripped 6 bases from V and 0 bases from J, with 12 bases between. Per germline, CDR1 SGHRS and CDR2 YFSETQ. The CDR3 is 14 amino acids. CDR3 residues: CASTPGRVNTEAFF. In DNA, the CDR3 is TGCGCCAGCACCCCCGGGAGGGTGAACACTGAAGCTTTCTTT.

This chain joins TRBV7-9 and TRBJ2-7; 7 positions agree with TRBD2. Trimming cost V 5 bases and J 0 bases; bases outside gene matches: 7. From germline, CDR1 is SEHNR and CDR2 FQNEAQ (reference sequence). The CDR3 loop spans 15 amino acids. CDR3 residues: CASSPGGGSSYEQYF. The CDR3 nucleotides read TGTGCCAGCAGCCCGGGAGGAGGGAGCTCCTACGAGCAGTACTTC.

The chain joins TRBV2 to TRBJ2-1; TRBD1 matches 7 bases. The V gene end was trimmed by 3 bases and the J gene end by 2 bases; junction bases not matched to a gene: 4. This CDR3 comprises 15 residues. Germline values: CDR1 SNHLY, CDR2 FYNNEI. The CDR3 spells CASSEMDRTYNEQFF. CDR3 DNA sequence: TGTGCCAGCAGTGAGATGGACAGGACCTACAATGAGCAGTTCTTC. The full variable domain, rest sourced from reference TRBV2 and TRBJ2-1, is EPEVTQTPSHQVTQMGQEVILRCVPISNHLYFYWYRQILGQKVEFLVSFYNNEISEKSEIFDDQFSVERPDGSNFTLKIRSTKLEDSAMYFCASSEMDRTYNEQFFGPGTRLTVL.

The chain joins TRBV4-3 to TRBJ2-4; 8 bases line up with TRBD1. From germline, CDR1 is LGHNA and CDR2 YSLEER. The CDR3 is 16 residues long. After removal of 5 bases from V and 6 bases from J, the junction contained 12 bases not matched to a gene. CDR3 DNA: TGCGCCAGCAGCTCATACTGGCAGGGGGCGGGAAACATTCAGTACTTC. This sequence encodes CASSSYWQGAGNIQYF.

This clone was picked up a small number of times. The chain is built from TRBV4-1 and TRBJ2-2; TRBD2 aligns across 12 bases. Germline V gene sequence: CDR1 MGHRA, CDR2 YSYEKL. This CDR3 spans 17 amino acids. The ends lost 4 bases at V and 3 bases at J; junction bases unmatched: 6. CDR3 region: CASSRLAGGPYTGELFF. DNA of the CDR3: TGCGCCAGCAGCCGTCTAGCGGGGGGGCCCTACACCGGGGAGCTGTTTTTT.

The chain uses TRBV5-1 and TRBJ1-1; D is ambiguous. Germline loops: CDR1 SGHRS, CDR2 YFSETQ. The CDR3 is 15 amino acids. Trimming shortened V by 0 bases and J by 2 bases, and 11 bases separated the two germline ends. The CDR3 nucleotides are TGCGCCAGCAGCTTGGCCCACACCTTAAACACTGAAGCTTTCTTT. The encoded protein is CASSLAHTLNTEAFF.

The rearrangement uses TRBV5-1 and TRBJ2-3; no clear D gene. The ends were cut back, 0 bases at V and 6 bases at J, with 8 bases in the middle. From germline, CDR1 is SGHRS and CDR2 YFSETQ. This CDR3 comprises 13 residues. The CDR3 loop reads CASSLDSPDTQYF. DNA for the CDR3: TGCGCCAGCAGCTTGGACAGTCCGGATACGCAGTATTTT.

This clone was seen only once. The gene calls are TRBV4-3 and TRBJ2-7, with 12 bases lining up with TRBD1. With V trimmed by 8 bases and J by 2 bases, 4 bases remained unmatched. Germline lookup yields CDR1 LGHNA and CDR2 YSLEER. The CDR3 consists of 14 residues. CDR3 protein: CASARDRGPYEQYF. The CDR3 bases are TGCGCCAGCGCCCGGGACAGGGGGCCCTACGAGCAGTACTTC.

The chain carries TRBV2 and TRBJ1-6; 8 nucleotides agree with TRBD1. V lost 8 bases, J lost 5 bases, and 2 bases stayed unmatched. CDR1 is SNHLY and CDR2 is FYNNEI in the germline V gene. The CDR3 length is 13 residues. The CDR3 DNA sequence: TGTGCCAGCGCGGGACAGGATAATTCACCCCTCCACTTT. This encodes CASAGQDNSPLHF. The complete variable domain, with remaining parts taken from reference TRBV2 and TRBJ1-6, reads EPEVTQTPSHQVTQMGQEVILRCVPISNHLYFYWYRQILGQKVEFLVSFYNNEISEKSEIFDDQFSVERPDGSNFTLKIRSTKLEDSAMYFCASAGQDNSPLHFGNGTRLTVT.

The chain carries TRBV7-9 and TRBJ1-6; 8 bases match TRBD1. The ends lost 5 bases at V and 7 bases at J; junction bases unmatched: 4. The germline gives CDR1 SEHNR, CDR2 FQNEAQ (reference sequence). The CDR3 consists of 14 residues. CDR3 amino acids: CASSPGQANSPLHF. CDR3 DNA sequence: TGTGCCAGCAGCCCGGGACAGGCGAATTCACCCCTCCACTTT.

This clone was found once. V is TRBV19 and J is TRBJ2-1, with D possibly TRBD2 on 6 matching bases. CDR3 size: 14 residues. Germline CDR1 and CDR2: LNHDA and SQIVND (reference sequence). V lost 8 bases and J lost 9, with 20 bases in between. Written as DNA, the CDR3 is TGTGCCAGTCTTAGACCCGGCGGGGCAGGTGAGCAGTTCTTC. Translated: CASLRPGGAGEQFF.

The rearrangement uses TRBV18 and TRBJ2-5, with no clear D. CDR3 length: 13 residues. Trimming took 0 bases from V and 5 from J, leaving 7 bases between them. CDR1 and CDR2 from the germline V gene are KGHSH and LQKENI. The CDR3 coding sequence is TGTGCCAGCTCACCACCCGAACGGGAGACCCAGTACTTC. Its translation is CASSPPERETQYF.

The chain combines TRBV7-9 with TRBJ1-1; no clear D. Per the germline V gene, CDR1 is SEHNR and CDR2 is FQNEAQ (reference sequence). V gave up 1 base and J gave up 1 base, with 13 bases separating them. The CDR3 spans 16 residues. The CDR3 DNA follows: TGTGCCAGCAGCTTAGGGAGCCGGGGAGGGAACACTGAAGCTTTCTTT. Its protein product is CASSLGSRGGNTEAFF.

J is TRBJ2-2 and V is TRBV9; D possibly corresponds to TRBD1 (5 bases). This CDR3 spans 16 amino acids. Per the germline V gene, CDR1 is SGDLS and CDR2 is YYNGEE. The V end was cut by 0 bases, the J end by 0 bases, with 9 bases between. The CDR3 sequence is CASSVGGRSNTGELFF. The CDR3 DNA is TGTGCCAGCAGCGTAGGGGGCCGTTCGAACACCGGGGAGCTGTTTTTT. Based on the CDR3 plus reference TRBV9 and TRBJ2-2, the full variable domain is DSGVTQTPKHLITATGQRVTLRCSPRSGDLSVYWYQQSLDQGLQFLIQYYNGEERAKGNILERFSAQQFPDLHSELNLSSLELGDSALYFCASSVGGRSNTGELFFGEGSRLTVL.

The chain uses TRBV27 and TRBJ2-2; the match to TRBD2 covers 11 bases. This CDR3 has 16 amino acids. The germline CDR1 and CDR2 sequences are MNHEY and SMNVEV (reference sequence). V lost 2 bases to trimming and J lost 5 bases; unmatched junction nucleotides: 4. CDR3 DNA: TGTGCCAGCAGTTTAATAGCGGGGGGGCGAACCGGGGAGCTGTTTTTT. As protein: CASSLIAGGRTGELFF.

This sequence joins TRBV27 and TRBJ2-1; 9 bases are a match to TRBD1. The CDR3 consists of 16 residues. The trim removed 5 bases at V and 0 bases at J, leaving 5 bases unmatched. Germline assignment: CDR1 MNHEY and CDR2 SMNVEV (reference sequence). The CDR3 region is CASSPTGGSSYNEQFF. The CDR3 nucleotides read TGTGCCAGCAGTCCAACAGGGGGCAGCTCCTACAATGAGCAGTTCTTC.

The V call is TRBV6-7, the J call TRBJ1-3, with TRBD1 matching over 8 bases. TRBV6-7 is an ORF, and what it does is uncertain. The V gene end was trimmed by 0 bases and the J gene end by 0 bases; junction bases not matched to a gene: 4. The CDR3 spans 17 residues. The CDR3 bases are TGTGCCAGCAGTTACTCCCGGGACAGGTTCTCTGGAAACACCATATATTTT. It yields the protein CASSYSRDRFSGNTIYF.

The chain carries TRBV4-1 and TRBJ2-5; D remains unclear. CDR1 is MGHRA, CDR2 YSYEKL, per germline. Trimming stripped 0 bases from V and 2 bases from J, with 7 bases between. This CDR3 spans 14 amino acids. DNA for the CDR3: TGCGCCAGCAGCCAAGAAGCCCTACAAGAGACCCAGTACTTC. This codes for CASSQEALQETQYF.

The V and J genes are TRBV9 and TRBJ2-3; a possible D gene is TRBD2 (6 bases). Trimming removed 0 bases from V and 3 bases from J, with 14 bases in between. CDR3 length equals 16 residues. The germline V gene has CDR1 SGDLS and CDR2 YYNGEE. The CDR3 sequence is CASSVVERAGTDTQYF. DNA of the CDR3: TGTGCCAGCAGCGTAGTGGAGCGGGCCGGGACAGATACGCAGTATTTT.

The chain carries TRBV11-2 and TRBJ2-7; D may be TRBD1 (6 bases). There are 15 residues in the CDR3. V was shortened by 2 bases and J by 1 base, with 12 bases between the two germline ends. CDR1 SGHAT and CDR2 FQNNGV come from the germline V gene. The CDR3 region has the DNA TGTGCCAGCAGCTTAACGGACAGTCCATCCTACGAGCAGTACTTC. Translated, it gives CASSLTDSPSYEQYF.

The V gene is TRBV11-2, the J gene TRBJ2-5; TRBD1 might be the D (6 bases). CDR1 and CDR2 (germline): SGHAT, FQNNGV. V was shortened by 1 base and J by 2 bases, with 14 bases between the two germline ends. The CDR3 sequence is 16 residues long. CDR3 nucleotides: TGTGCCAGCAGCTTAGTTGTGGGGGCAAGACAAGAGACCCAGTACTTC. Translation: CASSLVVGARQETQYF.

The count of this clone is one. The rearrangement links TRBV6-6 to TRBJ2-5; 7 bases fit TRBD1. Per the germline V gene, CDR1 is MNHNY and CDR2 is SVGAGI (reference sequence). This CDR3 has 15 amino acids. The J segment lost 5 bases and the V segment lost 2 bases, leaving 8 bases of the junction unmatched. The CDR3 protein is CASSYRQGLDETQYF. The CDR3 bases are TGTGCCAGCAGTTACCGACAGGGTTTGGATGAGACCCAGTACTTC.

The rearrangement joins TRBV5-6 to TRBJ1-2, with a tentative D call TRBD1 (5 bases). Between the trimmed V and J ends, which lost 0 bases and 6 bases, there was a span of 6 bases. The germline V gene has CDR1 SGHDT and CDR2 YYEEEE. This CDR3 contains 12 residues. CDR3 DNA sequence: TGTGCCAGCAGCTTGGCAGGGAATGGCTACACCTTC. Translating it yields CASSLAGNGYTF.

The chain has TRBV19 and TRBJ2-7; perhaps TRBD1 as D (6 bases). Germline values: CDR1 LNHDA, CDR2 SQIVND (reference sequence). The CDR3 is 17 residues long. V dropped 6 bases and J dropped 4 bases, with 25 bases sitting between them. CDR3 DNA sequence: TGTGCCAGTAGCGGGTCCCTTGACAGGATGATTACGTACGAGCAGTACTTC. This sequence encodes CASSGSLDRMITYEQYF.

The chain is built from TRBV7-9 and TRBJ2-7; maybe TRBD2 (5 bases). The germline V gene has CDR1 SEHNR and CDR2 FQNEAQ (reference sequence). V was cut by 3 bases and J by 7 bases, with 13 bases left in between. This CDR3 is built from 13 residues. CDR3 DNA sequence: TGTGCCAGCAGCTTGGAGACTAAGGTAGAGCAGTACTTC. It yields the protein CASSLETKVEQYF.

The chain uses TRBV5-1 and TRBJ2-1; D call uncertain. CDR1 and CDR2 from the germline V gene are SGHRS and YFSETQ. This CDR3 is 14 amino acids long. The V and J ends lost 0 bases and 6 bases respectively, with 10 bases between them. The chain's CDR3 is CASSLVGPPNEQFF. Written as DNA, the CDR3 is TGCGCCAGCAGCTTGGTTGGGCCCCCCAATGAGCAGTTCTTC.

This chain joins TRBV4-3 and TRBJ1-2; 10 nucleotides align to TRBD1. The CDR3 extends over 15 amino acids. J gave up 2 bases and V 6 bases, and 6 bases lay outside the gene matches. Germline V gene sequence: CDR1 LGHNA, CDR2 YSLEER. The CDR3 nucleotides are TGCGCCAGCAGAATGGGGACAGGGGCAAACTATGGCTACACCTTC. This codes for CASRMGTGANYGYTF.

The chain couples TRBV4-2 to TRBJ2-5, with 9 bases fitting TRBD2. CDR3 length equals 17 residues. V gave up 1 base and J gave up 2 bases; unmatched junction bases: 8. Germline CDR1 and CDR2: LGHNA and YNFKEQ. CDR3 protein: CASSQGGDSGGQETQYF. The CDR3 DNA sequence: TGTGCCAGCAGCCAAGGGGGGGATAGCGGGGGACAAGAGACCCAGTACTTC.

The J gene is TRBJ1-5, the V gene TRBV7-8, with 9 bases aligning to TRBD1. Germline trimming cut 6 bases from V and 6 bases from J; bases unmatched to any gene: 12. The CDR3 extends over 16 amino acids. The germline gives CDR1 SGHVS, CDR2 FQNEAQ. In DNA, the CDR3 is TGTGCCAGCAGTCAAGTCCCCGGGACAGGGCTTCAGCCCCAGCATTTT. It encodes CASSQVPGTGLQPQHF.

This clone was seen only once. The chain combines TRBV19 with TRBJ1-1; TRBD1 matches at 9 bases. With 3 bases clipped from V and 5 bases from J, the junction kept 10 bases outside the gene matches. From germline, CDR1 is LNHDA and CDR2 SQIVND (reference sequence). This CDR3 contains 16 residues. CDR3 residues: CASSIRDRVLGTEAFF. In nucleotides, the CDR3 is TGTGCCAGTAGTATTCGGGACAGGGTCTTAGGAACTGAAGCTTTCTTT.

The CDR3 sequence is CASSRGVQETQYF. The CDR3 bases are TGTGCCAGCAGTCGGGGGGTTCAAGAGACCCAGTACTTC. The chain has TRBV6-5 and TRBJ2-5; 7 bases line up with TRBD2. Germline V lookup: CDR1 MNHEY, CDR2 SVGAGI. V trimming: 5 bases; J trimming: 2 bases; junction bases outside the gene matches: 2. The CDR3 totals 13 residues.